What follows are 20 T cell receptor beta chains derived from one specimen sequenced in a study of identical twins. A single record per CDR3 protein comes from TCRdb applying MiXCR to the 5' RACE reads. The profile covers fewer than 250,000 distinct CDR3 sequences, with 6.5% to 9% appearing a single time and under 6% taken by the ten largest. These data were likewise used in another study, on yellow fever vaccine responses in identical twins.

Sequenced: CD8+ T cells sorted from blood. The receptor source for this set is a woman under 30 in good health.

This clonotype has ten or more counts. The chain recombines TRBV7-8 with TRBJ2-1, with TRBD2 matching over 7 bases. The CDR3 is 15 amino acids. V dropped 2 bases and J dropped 3; count of bases not matched to a gene: 4. Germline V CDR1 and CDR2: SGHVS, FQNEAQ. This CDR3 is CASSLSGGHYNEQFF. The CDR3 region has the DNA TGTGCCAGCAGCTTATCGGGAGGCCACTACAATGAGCAGTTCTTC.

A remark on this clonotype: A junction end diverges from the germline sequence, so it may reflect a read error. The gene calls are TRBV18 and TRBJ2-1, with D unresolved. The CDR3 has 15 amino acids. Per the germline V gene, CDR1 is KGHSH and CDR2 is LQKENI. The CDR3 loop is CASSQGSSTYSEQFF. In DNA form, the CDR3 reads TGTGCCAGCTCACAGGGTTCCAGTACCTACAGTGAGCAGTTCTTC.

This clonotype was observed a handful of times. The chain carries TRBV4-1 and TRBJ2-7; D perhaps matches TRBD1 (6 bases). Germline V CDR1 and CDR2: MGHRA, YSYEKL. The V and J ends lost 0 bases and 6 bases respectively, with 12 bases between them. The CDR3 runs 14 residues. The CDR3 here is CASSQDQQGREQYF. The CDR3 nucleotides read TGCGCCAGCAGCCAAGACCAACAGGGACGCGAGCAGTACTTC.

DNA for the CDR3: TGCAGTGCTACCCATCCGGGACTAGCGGGCCCCCAAGAGACCCAGTACTTC. Translation: CSATHPGLAGPQETQYF. The chain couples TRBV20-1 to TRBJ2-5; 12 bases align to TRBD2. V shed 4 bases, J shed 1 base, and the junction held 10 bases outside the gene matches. The CDR3 is made up of 17 amino acids. Germline CDR1 and CDR2: DFQATT and SNEGSKA (reference sequence).

This chain links TRBV6-1 with TRBJ2-3; TRBD2 aligns across 15 bases. The CDR3 totals 19 residues. J lost 2 bases, V lost 5 bases, and 11 bases had no gene match. Per germline, CDR1 MNHNS and CDR2 SASEGT. Here the CDR3 reads CASSISGTSGGLNTDTQYF. CDR3 in DNA: TGTGCCAGCAGTATATCCGGGACTAGCGGGGGGCTAAACACAGATACGCAGTATTTT.

The V gene is TRBV2, the J gene TRBJ2-1, with a tentative D call TRBD2 (7 bases). V lost 8 bases to trimming and J lost 7 bases, with 18 bases between them. This CDR3 has 14 amino acids. CDR1 SNHLY and CDR2 FYNNEI come from the germline V gene. CDR3 region: CASQGDGGQNEQFF. Written as DNA, the CDR3 is TGTGCCAGCCAAGGCGACGGGGGGCAAAATGAGCAGTTCTTC. The full variable domain, rest sourced from reference TRBV2 and TRBJ2-1, is EPEVTQTPSHQVTQMGQEVILRCVPISNHLYFYWYRQILGQKVEFLVSFYNNEISEKSEIFDDQFSVERPDGSNFTLKIRSTKLEDSAMYFCASQGDGGQNEQFFGPGTRLTVL.

This clonotype came up many times. V and J are TRBV28 and TRBJ2-7; D possibly corresponds to TRBD1 (6 bases). The germline CDR1 and CDR2 sequences are MDHEN and SYDVKM. The CDR3 runs to 14 residues. Trimming shortened V by 2 bases and J by 5 bases, and 13 bases separated the two germline ends. The CDR3 loop is CASSLETGRDEQYF. The CDR3 DNA reads as TGTGCCAGCAGTTTAGAGACAGGACGGGACGAGCAGTACTTC.

A few counts support this clonotype. The chain uses TRBV20-1 and TRBJ2-3, with D tentatively TRBD1 or TRBD2 (7 bases each). The CDR3 extends over 16 amino acids. Germline values: CDR1 DFQATT, CDR2 SNEGSKA (reference sequence). Trimming stripped 0 bases from V and 0 bases from J, with 13 bases between. The CDR3 bases are TGCAGTGCTAGAGACGGGGAGGGGGCCAGCACAGATACGCAGTATTTT. Amino acids: CSARDGEGASTDTQYF.

This clonotype was seen ten or more times. One end of the junction fails to match germline, which may point to a read error. The rearrangement uses TRBV6-5 and TRBJ2-2; a weak D match, TRBD2 (5 bases). This CDR3 is 16 amino acids long. Germline V gene lookup returns CDR1 MNHEY and CDR2 SVGAGI. The CDR3 DNA follows: TGTGCCAGCAGTGACTCGGGGTCGAGGGACACCGGGGAGCTGTTTTTT. It specifies CASSDSGSRDTGELFF.

V gene TRBV7-3 combines with J gene TRBJ2-1, with a tentative D call TRBD1 (6 bases). CDR3 length equals 16 residues. Germline values: CDR1 SGHTA, CDR2 FQGTGA. V lost 5 bases and J lost 7, with 21 bases in between. CDR3 sequence reads: CASSLSSGVGWNEQFF. CDR3 DNA: TGTGCCAGCAGCCTATCCTCAGGGGTGGGTTGGAATGAGCAGTTCTTC.

This clonotype has just one count. The V gene is TRBV11-1, the J gene TRBJ2-3, with 14 bases identical to TRBD2. Trimming at V came to 2 bases and at J to 2 bases, leaving 12 bases not matched to a gene. CDR3 size: 20 residues. Per germline, CDR1 SGHAT and CDR2 FQDESV (reference sequence). For the CDR3, the DNA is TGTGCCAGCAGCTTAATTGGACTAGCGGGAGGCCCGTGGGACACAGATACGCAGTATTTT. This gives the protein CASSLIGLAGGPWDTDTQYF. The entire variable domain, with the rest obtained from reference TRBV11-1 and TRBJ2-3, is as follows: EAEVAQSPRYKITEKSQAVAFWCDPISGHATLYWYRQILGQGPELLVQFQDESVVDDSQLPKDRFSAERLKGVDSTLKIQPAELGDSAMYLCASSLIGLAGGPWDTDTQYFGPGTRLTVL.

This clonotype was picked up many times. The chain couples TRBV13 to TRBJ2-7; unclear D gene. V was shortened by 5 bases and J by 2 bases, with 13 bases between the two germline ends. The germline V gene encodes CDR1 PRHDT and CDR2 FYEKMQ (reference sequence). The CDR3 sequence is 14 residues long. The CDR3 loop is CASSPPDAAYEQYF. CDR3 nucleotide sequence: TGTGCCAGCAGCCCGCCGGACGCAGCCTACGAGCAGTACTTC.

In its sample, this clonotype was seen a few times. The chain couples TRBV27 to TRBJ1-2; D is unclear. Germline V gene lookup returns CDR1 MNHEY and CDR2 SMNVEV (reference sequence). There are 14 residues in the CDR3. V was cut by 2 bases and J by 4 bases, with 11 bases left in between. This CDR3 is CASSLKGSSYGYTF. The CDR3 region has the DNA TGTGCCAGCAGTTTAAAGGGATCTTCCTATGGCTACACCTTC.

This clonotype was recorded many times. The J gene is TRBJ2-1, the V gene TRBV6-5, with 9 bases that match TRBD2. The V and J ends lost 0 bases and 1 base, in that order; junction bases with no gene match: 1. The CDR3 totals 16 residues. The germline gives CDR1 MNHEY, CDR2 SVGAGI. The CDR3 region has the DNA TGTGCCAGCAGTTACTCTAGCGGGAGTTCCTACAATGAGCAGTTCTTC. This encodes CASSYSSGSSYNEQFF.

V gene TRBV5-8 combines with J gene TRBJ1-4; no clear D. From germline, CDR1 is SGHTS and CDR2 YDEGEE. This CDR3 comprises 14 residues. The V gene lost 2 bases and the J gene lost 7 bases, with 12 bases spanning the gap. CDR3 bases: TGTGCCAGCAGCTTTGAGGGCTTTGGTGAAAAACTGTTTTTT. This gives the protein CASSFEGFGEKLFF. The whole variable domain, remainder taken from reference TRBV5-8 and TRBJ1-4, is EAGVTQSPTHLIKTRGQQATLRCSPISGHTSVYWYQQALGLGLQFLLWYDEGEERNRGNFPPRFSGRQFPNYSSELNVNALELEDSALYLCASSFEGFGEKLFFGSGTQLSVL.

This clonotype showed up just a few times. The chain joins TRBV24-1 to TRBJ1-1, with 7 positions matching TRBD1. V dropped 7 bases and J dropped 2; count of bases not matched to a gene: 3. The CDR3 sequence is 13 residues long. Looked up from germline, CDR1 is KGHDR and CDR2 is SFDVKD. The CDR3 nucleotides are TGTGCCACCAGGGACAGGACAAACACTGAAGCTTTCTTT. The encoded protein is CATRDRTNTEAFF.

This clonotype has at least ten counts. The chain couples TRBV4-1 to TRBJ2-2, with D uncertain. V was trimmed by 5 bases and J by 1 base, leaving 5 bases between them. CDR1 MGHRA and CDR2 YSYEKL come from the germline V gene. The CDR3 consists of 13 residues. CDR3 bases: TGCGCCAGCAGCTTTATGAACACCGGGGAGCTGTTTTTT. As protein: CASSFMNTGELFF.

The genes are TRBV28 and TRBJ2-5, with 7 bases identical to TRBD2. Germline V gene data show CDR1 as MDHEN and CDR2 as SYDVKM. This CDR3 is built from 15 residues. The ends lost 1 base at V and 2 bases at J; junction bases unmatched: 4. The CDR3, as DNA: TGTGCCAGCAGTTTATTCGCTAGCGGACAAGAGACCCAGTACTTC. Its translation: CASSLFASGQETQYF.

The sample holds a few counts of this clonotype. The V call is TRBV28, the J call TRBJ2-7; 12 nucleotides match TRBD2. The CDR3 extends over 15 amino acids. J lost 5 bases, V lost 6 bases, and 8 bases had no gene match. Germline lookup yields CDR1 MDHEN and CDR2 SYDVKM. The CDR3 coding sequence is TGTGCCAGCAGCCTAGAGACTAGCGGGAGCGACGAGCAGTACTTC. It yields the protein CASSLETSGSDEQYF.

This chain uses TRBV7-7 with TRBJ2-2; 10 bases are a match to TRBD2. Germline assignment: CDR1 SSHAT and CDR2 FNYEAQ (reference sequence). J gave up 7 bases and V 5 bases, and 13 bases lay outside the gene matches. The CDR3 has 17 residues. The CDR3 loop is CASSPPPGLAHFGELFF. CDR3 nucleotides: TGTGCCAGCAGCCCACCACCGGGACTAGCGCACTTCGGGGAGCTGTTTTTT.